Listed below are T cell receptor beta chains from one sample, sequenced in a study of regulatory T cells. Sequencing used immunoSEQ multiplex PCR; TCRdb keeps in-frame clones, though not all of them. The sample has fewer than 20,000 clones, roughly 82% seen once. Sequenced: conventional CD4+ T cells sorted from blood. Receptors originate from a person aged 30-39 years with CD3G deficiency. The CDR3 runs from the conserved cysteine through the conserved F or W. The D gene is left open where the match is weak. Clone size is given for some rows only: seen once, a few or many times, or a class if the clone is expanded.

DNA	CDR3	V	size	J	D
TGTGCCAGCAGCGTCACGGGACGGATGAACACTGAAGCTTTCTTT	CASSVTGRMNTEAFF	TRBV11-2	-	TRBJ1-1	-
TGTGCCATCAGTGATAAAAACGGACAGAGGGCCGGCAATGAGCAGTTCTTC	CAISDKNGQRAGNEQFF	TRBV10-3	-	TRBJ2-1	-
TGTGCCACCCGGGACAGCCGAACTAATCAGCCCCAGCATTTT	CATRDSRTNQPQHF	TRBV19	-	TRBJ1-5	TRBD1
TGTGCCAGTAGCACGACTAGCTACAATGAGCAGTTCTTC	CASSTTSYNEQFF	TRBV19	few	TRBJ2-1	-
TGTGCCTGTCTGCGCGGGAGCTCCTACGAGCAGTACTTC	CACLRGSSYEQYF	TRBV30	-	TRBJ2-7	TRBD2
TGCGCCAGCAGAGCGCTTGGACAGGGGGCAAAGGCCGGGGAGCTGTTTTTT	CASRALGQGAKAGELFF	TRBV5-1	-	TRBJ2-2	TRBD1
TGTGCCAGCAGCAGACCTACCGGGGAGCTGTTTTTT	CASSRPTGELFF	TRBV28	once	TRBJ2-2	-
TGCGCCAGCAGCTTGGCCGGAGTAGGTACAGAGGAGCAGTACTTC	CASSLAGVGTEEQYF	TRBV5-1	-	TRBJ2-7	-
TGTGCCAGCAGCTACCGGGTTAACACTGAAGCTTTCTTT	CASSYRVNTEAFF	TRBV28	-	TRBJ1-1	-
TGTGCCAGCAGCCGAGACAGGCTTTCCGTCGGTCAGCCCCAGCATTTT	CASSRDRLSVGQPQHF	TRBV28	-	TRBJ1-5	-
TGTGCCAGCAGCTTAGGGCTGGCGGGGGCTGGGGGAGATACGCAGTATTTT	CASSLGLAGAGGDTQYF	TRBV7-8	-	TRBJ2-3	-
TGTGCCAGTACGACCCTGAACACTGAAGCTTTCTTT	CASTTLNTEAFF	TRBV28	-	TRBJ1-1	-
TGTGCCAGCTCTTCGGGAGGGAACACTGAAGCTTTCTTT	CASSSGGNTEAFF	TRBV18	large	TRBJ1-1	-
TGTGCCAGTAGTGCACGACAGGGGGCGAGTGGCTACACCTTC	CASSARQGASGYTF	TRBV19	-	TRBJ1-2	TRBD1
TGTGCCAGCAGCTTAGGGAAGGACCGACGATTTTACAATGAGCAGTTCTTC	CASSLGKDRRFYNEQFF	TRBV7-9	-	TRBJ2-1	-
TGTGCCAGCTCACCACGACAGGGGCACCAAGAGACCCAGTACTTC	CASSPRQGHQETQYF	TRBV18	once	TRBJ2-5	TRBD1
TGCGCCAGCAGCTTGTCAGGGAAAGAGACCCAGTACTTC	CASSLSGKETQYF	TRBV5-1	few	TRBJ2-5	-
TGTGCCAGCTCAGCTGCTTGGGCTCACGAGCAGTACTTC	CASSAAWAHEQYF	TRBV18	once	TRBJ2-7	-
TGTGCCAGCAGCCCGACTAGCGTTCAAGAGACCCAGTACTTC	CASSPTSVQETQYF	TRBV7-9	-	TRBJ2-5	TRBD2
TGTGCCAGCAGCTTAAGAGGGGGTGACGAGCAGTACTTC	CASSLRGGDEQYF	TRBV7-9	-	TRBJ2-7	-
TGTGCCAGCTCACAGGTCAGGGGGCTGGATACGCAGTATTTT	CASSQVRGLDTQYF	TRBV18	-	TRBJ2-3	TRBD1
TGTGCCAGCAGCCCGGATGGGGGGTCCTACAATGAGCAGTTCTTC	CASSPDGGSYNEQFF	TRBV7-9	-	TRBJ2-1	-
TGTGCCAGCAGCCCAAGGGACAAAGATACGCAGTATTTT	CASSPRDKDTQYF	TRBV7-3	-	TRBJ2-3	-
TGTGCCAGCAGTGGATTCCGGGCCCCCGGAGGCTCTGGGGCCAACGTCCTGACTTTC	CASSGFRAPGGSGANVLTF	TRBV6-1	few	TRBJ2-6	-
TGTGCCAGCAGCTTTCTCGGAGCCTACGAGCAGTACTTC	CASSFLGAYEQYF	TRBV7-2	-	TRBJ2-7	-
TGTGCCAGCAGTTTACAGGGGAACACTGAAGCTTTCTTT	CASSLQGNTEAFF	TRBV28	-	TRBJ1-1	-
TGTGCCAGCAGTTTAGGCCGTAATTCACCCCTCCACTTT	CASSLGRNSPLHF	TRBV28	-	TRBJ1-6	-
TGCGCCAGCAGCATCCGGAGCGGGTCCGGGGAGCTGTTTTTT	CASSIRSGSGELFF	TRBV5-1	-	TRBJ2-2	-
TGCGCCAGCAGCCCCGGTTACGGGTCAGACACCTTC	CASSPGYGSDTF	TRBV5-1	-	TRBJ1-2	-
TGTGCCAGCAGTTTCTCAAAGCTCAGGGTCCAGCATTTT	CASSFSKLRVQHF	TRBV28	-	TRBJ1-5	-
TGTGCCAGCTCACGGACAGGGGGTGATGGCTACACCTTC	CASSRTGGDGYTF	TRBV18	-	TRBJ1-2	TRBD1
TGTGCCAGCCGAAAGGGGGGCTCTGGGGCCAACGTCCTGACTTTC	CASRKGGSGANVLTF	TRBV28	-	TRBJ2-6	-
TGTGCCACTCGGGACAGACAAAACTCCTACGAGCAGTACTTC	CATRDRQNSYEQYF	TRBV10-3	-	TRBJ2-7	TRBD1
TGTGCCAGCAGTGAAGTTTCCGGGACCGGGGAGCTGTTTTTT	CASSEVSGTGELFF	TRBV6-1	-	TRBJ2-2	-
TGCAGTGCTAGTTTCACAGATACGCAGTATTTT	CSASFTDTQYF	TRBV20-1	few	TRBJ2-3	-
TGTGCCAGCAGCGCGGGACAGATCAACACTGAAGCTTTCTTT	CASSAGQINTEAFF	TRBV7-9	-	TRBJ1-1	TRBD1
TGTGCCAGTAGTATCGCCCTGATAGGGGAGCAGTACTTC	CASSIALIGEQYF	TRBV19	-	TRBJ2-7	-
TGTGCCAGCAGTGACGACGGGACAGGGGTAACCGGGGAGCTGTTTTTT	CASSDDGTGVTGELFF	TRBV6-4	-	TRBJ2-2	TRBD1
TGTGCCAGCAGCTTAGACGGGAGGGTACATACGCAGTATTTT	CASSLDGRVHTQYF	TRBV7-9	-	TRBJ2-3	TRBD2
TGTGCCAGCAGGACCTGGACAGGGGATTTTAGCAATCAGCCCCAGCATTTT	CASRTWTGDFSNQPQHF	TRBV28	-	TRBJ1-5	TRBD1
TGTGCCAGCAGCCGTGCAGCTAGCGGCAACACAGATACGCAGTATTTT	CASSRAASGNTDTQYF	TRBV7-9	-	TRBJ2-3	TRBD2
TGTGCCAGCTCACCACCGGGAGGGTTTGAGCAGTTCTTC	CASSPPGGFEQFF	TRBV18	few	TRBJ2-1	TRBD2
TGTGCCAGCAGTGTAATAAGTTCCAATGAGCAGTTCTTC	CASSVISSNEQFF	TRBV6-1	-	TRBJ2-1	-
TGTGCCAGCAGTGTAAGGGTGAATCAGCCCCAGCATTTT	CASSVRVNQPQHF	TRBV6-1	-	TRBJ1-5	-
TGTGCCAGCAGTGACTTACTCGGACAGTCTTCACCCCTCCACTTT	CASSDLLGQSSPLHF	TRBV6-1	-	TRBJ1-6	-
TGTGCCAGCAGCTCGGTAGCTAGCACAGATACGCAGTATTTT	CASSSVASTDTQYF	TRBV7-9	-	TRBJ2-3	-
TGTGCCAGCAGTTACCCCGGGACAGGGCGCGAGCAGTACTTC	CASSYPGTGREQYF	TRBV6-5	-	TRBJ2-7	TRBD1
TGTGCCAGCTCACCCTCCCCTAGGGACGAGCAGTACTTC	CASSPSPRDEQYF	TRBV18	-	TRBJ2-7	-
TGCGCCAGCAGCCCGCACAGCTCTAACTATGGCTACACCTTC	CASSPHSSNYGYTF	TRBV5-1	-	TRBJ1-2	-
TGTGCCAGCCATGCACAGGGGGGTAATTCACCCCTCCACTTT	CASHAQGGNSPLHF	TRBV6-6	-	TRBJ1-6	TRBD1
TGTGCCACCAGAGAAGGTCCCTCACGGATAGATACGCAGTATTTT	CATREGPSRIDTQYF	TRBV6-1	-	TRBJ2-3	-
TGTGCCAGCAGTGAGATGGGACACTTCTATGGCTACACCTTC	CASSEMGHFYGYTF	TRBV6-1	-	TRBJ1-2	-
TGTGCCAGCAGTCACTCCCGAGGGACAGGGAACACTGAAGCTTTCTTT	CASSHSRGTGNTEAFF	TRBV28	few	TRBJ1-1	TRBD1
TGTGCCAGCAGTTCGCCGGGTGGCTACACCTTC	CASSSPGGYTF	TRBV28	once	TRBJ1-2	-
TGTGCCAGCAGCCACGGGACAGGAAGATCGTACAACACTGAAGCTTTCTTT	CASSHGTGRSYNTEAFF	TRBV5-5	-	TRBJ1-1	TRBD1
TGTGCCAGCTCCAGGTCTAGCGGGACGCAAGGTGAGCAGTTCTTC	CASSRSSGTQGEQFF	TRBV18	once	TRBJ2-1	TRBD2
TGTGCCAGTAGTAAAAGGCCCACAAGGGGGCTGGGACTAGCCTACAATGAGCAGTTCTTC	CASSKRPTRGLGLAYNEQFF	TRBV19	-	TRBJ2-1	-
TGTGCCAGCAGCCCTTCCGTTTCCGGGACAGCGGCTTTCTTT	CASSPSVSGTAAFF	TRBV28	-	TRBJ1-1	TRBD1
TGCAGTGCTAGACGACAAGAGACCCAGTACTTC	CSARRQETQYF	TRBV20-1	-	TRBJ2-5	-
TGTGCCAGCAGCTTAGGGGAGTTGGGGGGCAGAGGAGATACGCAGTATTTT	CASSLGELGGRGDTQYF	TRBV7-9	-	TRBJ2-3	-